This T cell receptor (beta chain) came from a study of OX40 agonist ivuxolimab in advanced cancers. Study background: Those treated in dose escalation had hepatocellular carcinoma, melanoma, renal cell cancer or head and neck cancer. Whole-study results and caveats: Also showing low normalized T-cell clonal expansion were some of the nonresponders.

Clones were read by immunoSEQ multiplex PCR, and TCRdb kept only the in-frame ones, dropping some. The table has roughly 77,000 clones, approximately 85% seen once. In regard to this clone: Its specificity is unknown.

Autoimmune disease history or systemic immunosuppression barred patients. The germline V gene encodes CDR1 SNHLY and CDR2 FYNNEI. The CDR3 runs 14 residues. V was trimmed by 7 bases and J by 0 bases, leaving 9 bases between them. The source material was CD4+ or CD8+ T cells sorted from blood, sampled in a trial of the OX40 agonist ivuxolimab. This clonotype was obtained from an adult with an advanced solid tumor such as melanoma, head and neck, liver or kidney cancer. The chain uses TRBV2 and TRBJ1-4; tentatively, D is TRBD1 (5 bases). The chain's CDR3 is CASNGGTTNEKLFF. The DNA of the CDR3 is TGTGCCAGCAACGGGGGGACAACTAATGAAAAACTGTTTTTT.